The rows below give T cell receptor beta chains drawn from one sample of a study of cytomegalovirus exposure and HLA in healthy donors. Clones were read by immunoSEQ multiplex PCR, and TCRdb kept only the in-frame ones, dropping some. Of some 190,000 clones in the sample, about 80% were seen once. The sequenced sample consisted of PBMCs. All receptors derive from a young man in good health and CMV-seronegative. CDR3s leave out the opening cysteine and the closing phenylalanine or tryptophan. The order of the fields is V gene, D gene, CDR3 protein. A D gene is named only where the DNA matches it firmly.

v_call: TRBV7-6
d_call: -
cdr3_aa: ASSLGGGKETQY

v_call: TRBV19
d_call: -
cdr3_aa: ASSRATEAF

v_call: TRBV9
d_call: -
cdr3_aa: ASSVEDSSYEQY

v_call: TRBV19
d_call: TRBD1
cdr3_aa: VPMRTGSLGPYNEQF

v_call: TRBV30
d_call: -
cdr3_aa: AWSVTGYEQY

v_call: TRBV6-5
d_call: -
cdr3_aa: ASSPLAPRADEQF

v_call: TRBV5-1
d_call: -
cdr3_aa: ASSPGTPVEKLF

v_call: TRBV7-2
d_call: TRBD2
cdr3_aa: ASSLLAGGRETQY

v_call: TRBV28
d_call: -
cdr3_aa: ASSRDYVNYGYT

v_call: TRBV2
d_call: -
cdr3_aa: ASSRVDTQY

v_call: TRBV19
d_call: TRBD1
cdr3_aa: ASFRGGQGHRYT

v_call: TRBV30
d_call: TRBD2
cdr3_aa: AWSGTSGGPGEQY

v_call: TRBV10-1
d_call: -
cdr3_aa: ASPPKGFEETQY

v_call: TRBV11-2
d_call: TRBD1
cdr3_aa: ASSSSDRGSGYGYT

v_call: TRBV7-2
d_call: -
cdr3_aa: ASRGGKNIQY

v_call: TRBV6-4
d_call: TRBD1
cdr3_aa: ASSRDSTDTQY

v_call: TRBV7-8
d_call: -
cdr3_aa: ASSALTGSYNEQF

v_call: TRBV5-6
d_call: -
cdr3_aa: ASSFSGAREKLF

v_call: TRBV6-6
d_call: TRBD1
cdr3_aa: ASSPTGGKGYT

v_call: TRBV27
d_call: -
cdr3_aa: ASSLSIIYEQY

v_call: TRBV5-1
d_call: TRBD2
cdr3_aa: ASSLGSSGGSDTQY

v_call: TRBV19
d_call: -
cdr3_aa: ASSIADQPQH

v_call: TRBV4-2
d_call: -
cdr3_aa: ASSLRKGESRGYT

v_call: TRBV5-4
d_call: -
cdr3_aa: ASSLREERNEQF

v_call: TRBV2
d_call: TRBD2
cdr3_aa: ASRRGLALSTDTQY